The 30 T cell receptor beta chains given below trace back to one sample, sequenced in a study of blood T cell repertoires in COVID-19. The assay was immunoSEQ multiplex PCR, and TCRdb's table has in-frame clones only and misses some. The sample includes roughly 80,000 clones, over 80% seen only once; the top ten take under 6.5%. The sample consisted of peripheral blood. These receptors came from a man aged 50-59 years with active COVID-19.

This clone was recorded once. This chain connects TRBV5-4 to TRBJ2-5, with 8 bases fitting TRBD1. Trimming at V came to 4 bases and at J to 2 bases, leaving 4 bases not matched to a gene. CDR1 and CDR2 from the germline V gene are SGHNT and YYREEE (reference sequence). This CDR3 has 14 residues. CDR3 in amino acids: CASSPGTGQETQYF. The CDR3 DNA reads as TGTGCCAGCAGCCCGGGGACAGGACAAGAGACCCAGTACTTC.

J is TRBJ2-5 and V is TRBV28; 9 positions agree with TRBD1. Germline V lookup: CDR1 MDHEN, CDR2 SYDVKM. The CDR3 is 16 residues long. After removal of 4 bases from V and 5 bases from J, the junction contained 11 bases not matched to a gene. The CDR3 reads CASSSMRQGVGETQYF. The CDR3 DNA reads as TGTGCCAGCAGTTCCATGAGACAGGGGGTTGGGGAGACCCAGTACTTC.

This clone was observed once. V usage is TRBV18 and J usage is TRBJ2-7; perhaps TRBD1 as D (5 bases). Germline V CDR1 and CDR2: KGHSH, LQKENI. This CDR3 has 13 amino acids. Trimming took off 6 bases at V and 1 base at J, with 10 bases between the two ends. In nucleotides, the CDR3 is TGTGCCAGCTCCCAGGGCAGTTCCTACGAGCAGTACTTC. Amino acid sequence: CASSQGSSYEQYF.

V usage is TRBV15 and J usage is TRBJ2-3; TRBD2 agrees at 12 bases. The germline V gene has CDR1 LNHNV and CDR2 YYDKDF (reference sequence). Trimming cost V 2 bases and J 5 bases; bases outside gene matches: 5. This CDR3 spans 16 amino acids. CDR3 region: CATSRSSSGGGDTQYF. DNA of the CDR3: TGTGCCACCAGCAGATCTTCTAGCGGGGGGGGAGATACGCAGTATTTT.

The count of this clone is one. The chain uses TRBV24-1 and TRBJ2-7; no definite D call. The CDR3 has 13 residues. CDR1 and CDR2 from the germline V gene are KGHDR and SFDVKD. V was pared by 3 bases and J by 0 bases, with 5 bases between. The CDR3 region has the DNA TGTGCCACCAGTGATGGCAGCTCCTACGAGCAGTACTTC. It encodes CATSDGSSYEQYF.

The chain couples TRBV7-2 to TRBJ2-2, with TRBD1 matching 7 bases. The CDR3 extends over 16 amino acids. The V segment lost 5 bases and the J segment 0 bases; nucleotides outside the gene matches: 6. Germline CDR1 SGHTA, CDR2 FQGNSA. CDR3 in amino acids: CASSQRQGSNTGELFF. CDR3 DNA sequence: TGTGCCAGCAGCCAGCGACAGGGCTCGAACACCGGGGAGCTGTTTTTT.

The chain recombines TRBV28 with TRBJ2-7; D gene uncertain. CDR3 length: 9 residues. Deletions cut 11 bases from V and 3 bases from J, with 5 bases between. Germline CDR1 is MDHEN and CDR2 is SYDVKM. The CDR3 DNA follows: TGTGCCGGAGACTACGAGCAGTACTTC. Translation: CAGDYEQYF.

The chain is built from TRBV5-8 and TRBJ1-3; D remains unclear. With 0 bases removed from V and 0 bases from J, the gap between germline ends came to 7 bases. Germline V gene sequence: CDR1 SGHTS, CDR2 YDEGEE. The CDR3 is made up of 15 amino acids. Written as DNA, the CDR3 is TGTGCCAGCAGCTTGGGGGCCGCCTCTGGAAACACCATATATTTT. It codes for CASSLGAASGNTIYF.

The genes are TRBV5-4 and TRBJ1-1; D is undetermined. Germline lookup yields CDR1 SGHNT and CDR2 YYREEE (reference sequence). CDR3 length: 14 amino acids. The V gene lost 0 bases and the J gene lost 1 base, with 7 bases spanning the gap. CDR3 sequence (DNA): TGTGCCAGCAGCTTGGGACTCCCGAACACTGAAGCTTTCTTT. Protein product: CASSLGLPNTEAFF.

J is TRBJ1-2 and V is TRBV28; a possible D gene is TRBD1 (6 bases). CDR1 MDHEN and CDR2 SYDVKM come from the germline V gene. The CDR3 length is 16 residues. V was trimmed by 7 bases and J by 8 bases, leaving 26 bases between them. Here the CDR3 reads CASTPGGALKRVGYTF. The CDR3 bases are TGTGCCAGCACCCCCGGGGGGGCGCTCAAAAGGGTGGGCTACACCTTC.

The genes are TRBV7-2 and TRBJ2-7; 8 nucleotides align to TRBD2. V was pared by 5 bases and J by 1 base, with 16 bases of the junction left unmatched. Germline assignment: CDR1 SGHTA and CDR2 FQGNSA. This CDR3 has 18 amino acids. CDR3 in amino acids: CASSHYRPTSGASYEQYF. Here the CDR3 DNA reads TGTGCCAGCAGCCATTACAGGCCCACTAGCGGAGCTTCCTACGAGCAGTACTTC.

Remarks on this clone: At one of its ends the junction is not consistent with the germline gene, which may arise from a read error. The chain is built from TRBV7-7 and TRBJ2-2; no firm D call. This CDR3 contains 14 residues. Per germline, CDR1 SSHAT and CDR2 FNYEAQ (reference sequence). CDR3 DNA: TGTGCTAGCAGCTTAGGTGGCGGCTCAGGGGAGCTGTTTTTT. It translates to CASSLGGGSGELFF.

The DNA for the CDR3 is TGTGCCAGCAGTTTGCCACGGAGGGACTATGGCTACACCTTC. Residues: CASSLPRRDYGYTF. The chain employs TRBV28 and TRBJ1-2; D remains ambiguous. The CDR3 length is 14 residues. Germline assignment: CDR1 MDHEN and CDR2 SYDVKM. V lost 3 bases and J lost 3, with 11 bases in between.

This chain links TRBV2 with TRBJ1-2; a possible D gene is TRBD1 (6 bases). V shed 6 bases and J shed 8 bases, with 16 bases lying between them. Germline loops: CDR1 SNHLY, CDR2 FYNNEI. The CDR3 runs 13 residues. CDR3 amino acids: CASRKTGLDGYTF. Here the CDR3 DNA reads TGTGCCAGCAGGAAAACAGGGCTCGACGGCTACACCTTC.

V and J are TRBV23-1 and TRBJ2-7; D gene unclear. TRBV23-1 is reported as an ORF; its role is uncertain. The CDR3 loop spans 9 amino acids. Trimming took 7 bases from V and 4 from J, leaving 2 bases between them. CDR3 sequence: CASTYEQYF. CDR3 nucleotides: TGCGCCAGCACTTACGAGCAGTACTTC.

The CDR3 sequence: CASAPPDSYYGYTF. DNA for the CDR3: TGTGCCAGCGCCCCACCGGACAGTTACTATGGCTACACCTTC. This chain uses TRBV5-6 with TRBJ1-2, with D maybe TRBD1 (6 bases). Trimming left V 7 bases short and J 3 bases short, with 16 bases between. The CDR3 runs to 14 residues. Germline lookup yields CDR1 SGHDT and CDR2 YYEEEE.

The chain joins TRBV2 to TRBJ2-1; TRBD1 matches 10 bases. Per germline, CDR1 SNHLY and CDR2 FYNNEI. The CDR3 has 14 amino acids. V was clipped by 8 bases and J by 4 bases; unmatched bases: 5. The CDR3 protein is CASAWDRGYNEQFF. In DNA, the CDR3 is TGTGCCAGCGCGTGGGACAGGGGATACAATGAGCAGTTCTTC.

The J gene is TRBJ2-1, the V gene TRBV9; possible D gene TRBD2, 7 bases. V was trimmed by 0 bases and J by 6 bases, leaving 19 bases between them. Germline V gene data show CDR1 as SGDLS and CDR2 as YYNGEE. The CDR3 runs to 17 residues. The CDR3: CASSVEEGRGAANEQFF. The DNA of the CDR3 is TGTGCCAGCAGCGTAGAAGAGGGGAGGGGGGCAGCCAATGAGCAGTTCTTC.

This rearrangement joins TRBV7-9 to TRBJ2-1, with D possibly TRBD1 on 5 matching bases. CDR3 length: 13 amino acids. The V gene lost 5 bases and the J gene lost 9 bases, with 14 bases spanning the gap. Germline loops: CDR1 SEHNR, CDR2 FQNEAQ (reference sequence). The CDR3 nucleotides read TGTGCCAGCAGCCTTACCGGGCAGGGTGAGCAGTTCTTC. This codes for CASSLTGQGEQFF.

The V and J genes are TRBV6-2 or TRBV6-3 and TRBJ2-2; 7 bases align to TRBD1. The germline V gene has CDR1 MNHEY and CDR2 SVGEGT. This CDR3 is built from 15 residues. V was pared by 6 bases and J by 7 bases, with 11 bases of the junction left unmatched. The chain's CDR3 is CASSRQGSSVGELFF. CDR3 sequence (DNA): TGTGCCAGCAGCAGACAGGGTTCGAGCGTCGGGGAGCTGTTTTTT.

The gene calls are TRBV5-5 and TRBJ2-1, with 14 bases lining up with TRBD2. The CDR3 extends over 20 amino acids. Germline-derived CDR1 and CDR2 are SGHKS and YYEKEE (reference sequence). Trimming took 3 bases from V and 3 from J; bases not matched to a gene: 14. The CDR3 DNA reads as TGTGCCAGCAGCTCCTTAGCGACCCCGGGACTAGCGGGAGACTACAATGAGCAGTTCTTC. Protein product: CASSSLATPGLAGDYNEQFF. The full variable domain, completed using reference TRBV5-5 and TRBJ2-1, is DAGVTQSPTHLIKTRGQQVTLRCSPISGHKSVSWYQQVLGQGPQFIFQYYEKEERGRGNFPDRFSARQFPNYSSELNVNALLLGDSALYLCASSSLATPGLAGDYNEQFFGPGTRLTVL.

The CDR3 DNA sequence: TGTGCCAGCAAGCAGACAAGCAATCAGCCCCAGCATTTT. It is translated as CASKQTSNQPQHF. This rearrangement joins TRBV6-6 to TRBJ1-5; no clear D. Trimming took 7 bases from V and 1 from J, leaving 8 bases between them. Germline CDR1 reads MNHNY; CDR2 reads SVGAGI (reference sequence). This CDR3 is built from 13 residues.

J is TRBJ1-1 and V is TRBV19; TRBD1 matches at 9 bases. Germline loops: CDR1 LNHDA, CDR2 SQIVND (reference sequence). V shed 7 bases, J shed 4 bases, and the junction held 4 bases outside the gene matches. CDR3 length: 13 residues. CDR3 residues: CASIPDRGTEAFF. CDR3 DNA: TGTGCCAGTATTCCGGACAGGGGCACTGAAGCTTTCTTT.

V gene TRBV5-1 combines with J gene TRBJ1-6, with 11 bases fitting TRBD1. With 1 base clipped from V and 9 bases from J, the junction kept 6 bases outside the gene matches. Germline V lookup: CDR1 SGHRS, CDR2 YFSETQ. The CDR3 spans 16 residues. The CDR3 loop is CASSLQGTGGSSPLHF. The CDR3 DNA follows: TGCGCCAGCAGCTTGCAGGGGACAGGGGGGAGTTCACCCCTCCACTTT.

This clone came up once. The chain is built from TRBV28 and TRBJ2-5, with TRBD2 matching 10 bases. This CDR3 comprises 18 residues. The germline gives CDR1 MDHEN, CDR2 SYDVKM. With V trimmed by 2 bases and J by 5 bases, 14 bases remained unmatched. The CDR3 DNA sequence: TGTGCCAGCAGTTTAGAGGCTAGCGGGGGACCCCGGGGGGAGACCCAGTACTTC. This codes for CASSLEASGGPRGETQYF. The whole variable domain, filled in from reference TRBV28 and TRBJ2-5, reads DVKVTQSSRYLVKRTGEKVFLECVQDMDHENMFWYRQDPGLGLRLIYFSYDVKMKEKGDIPEGYSVSREKKERFSLILESASTNQTSMYLCASSLEASGGPRGETQYFGPGTRLLVL.

The V call is TRBV5-1, the J call TRBJ2-7; TRBD2 aligns across 11 bases. Germline CDR1 reads SGHRS; CDR2 reads YFSETQ. V lost 3 bases and J lost 2; bases outside the gene matches: 4. There are 15 residues in the CDR3. The CDR3 DNA is TGCGCCAGCAGCTCTACTAGCGGGAGTACCTACGAGCAGTACTTC. This sequence encodes CASSSTSGSTYEQYF.

The chain uses TRBV5-1 and TRBJ2-5, with 7 positions matching TRBD1. V lost 2 bases, J lost 5 bases, and 6 bases stayed unmatched. There are 14 residues in the CDR3. In germline, CDR1 is SGHRS, CDR2 YFSETQ. CDR3 region: CASSLEGAGETQYF. The CDR3 DNA is TGCGCCAGCAGCTTAGAGGGGGCCGGGGAGACCCAGTACTTC. Variable domain in full (rest from reference TRBV5-1 and TRBJ2-5): KAGVTQTPRYLIKTRGQQVTLSCSPISGHRSVSWYQQTPGQGLQFLFEYFSETQRNKGNFPGRFSGRQFSNSRSEMNVSTLELGDSALYLCASSLEGAGETQYFGPGTRLLVL.

This clone was picked up one time. The chain links TRBV15 to TRBJ2-1, with 9 positions matching TRBD2. J lost 4 bases, V lost 3 bases, and 4 bases had no gene match. The CDR3 runs to 15 residues. Germline V lookup: CDR1 LNHNV, CDR2 YYDKDF (reference sequence). This chain's CDR3 is CATSSRTSAYNEQFF. The CDR3 coding sequence is TGTGCCACCAGCAGCCGGACTAGCGCGTACAATGAGCAGTTCTTC.

The chain joins TRBV5-6 to TRBJ1-1; 8 nucleotides align to TRBD1. Trimming cost V 4 bases and J 4 bases; bases outside gene matches: 6. The germline CDR1 and CDR2 sequences are SGHDT and YYEEEE. The CDR3 runs to 14 residues. The CDR3 DNA sequence: TGTGCCAGCAGCACCTACCAGGGGGCCACTGAAGCTTTCTTT. It translates to CASSTYQGATEAFF. Together with reference TRBV5-6 and TRBJ1-1, the CDR3 gives the full variable domain: DAGVTQSPTHLIKTRGQQVTLRCSPKSGHDTVSWYQQALGQGPQFIFQYYEEEERQRGNFPDRFSGHQFPNYSSELNVNALLLGDSALYLCASSTYQGATEAFFGQGTRLTVV.

The chain employs TRBV6-5 and TRBJ1-1; no clear D. Germline V gives CDR1 MNHEY, CDR2 SVGAGI. The V and J ends lost 10 bases and 1 base respectively, with 13 bases between them. This CDR3 is built from 13 residues. The CDR3 loop is CATPDRENTEAFF. Written as DNA, the CDR3 is TGTGCCACCCCGGACCGGGAGAACACTGAAGCTTTCTTT.